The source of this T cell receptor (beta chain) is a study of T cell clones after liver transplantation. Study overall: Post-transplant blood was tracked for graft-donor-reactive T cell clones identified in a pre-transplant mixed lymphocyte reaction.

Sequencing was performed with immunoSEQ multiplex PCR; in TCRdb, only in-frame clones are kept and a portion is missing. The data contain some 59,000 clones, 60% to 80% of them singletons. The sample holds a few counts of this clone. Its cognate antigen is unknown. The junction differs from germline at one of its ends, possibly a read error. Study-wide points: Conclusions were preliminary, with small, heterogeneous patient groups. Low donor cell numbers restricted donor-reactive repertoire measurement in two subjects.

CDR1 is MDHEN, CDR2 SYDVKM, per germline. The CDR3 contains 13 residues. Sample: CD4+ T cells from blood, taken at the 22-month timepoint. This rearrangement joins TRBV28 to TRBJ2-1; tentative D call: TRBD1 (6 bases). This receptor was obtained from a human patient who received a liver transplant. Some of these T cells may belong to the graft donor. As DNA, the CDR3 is TGTGCCAGCAGTCTTAGGGCTACAGGGAAGGAAATCTTC. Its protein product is CASSLRATGKEIF. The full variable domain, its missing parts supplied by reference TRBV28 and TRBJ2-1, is DVKVTQSSRYLVKRTGEKVFLECVQDMDHENMFWYRQDPGLGLRLIYFSYDVKMKEKGDIPEGYSVSREKKERFSLILESASTNQTSMYLCASSLRATGKEIFGPGTRLTVL.